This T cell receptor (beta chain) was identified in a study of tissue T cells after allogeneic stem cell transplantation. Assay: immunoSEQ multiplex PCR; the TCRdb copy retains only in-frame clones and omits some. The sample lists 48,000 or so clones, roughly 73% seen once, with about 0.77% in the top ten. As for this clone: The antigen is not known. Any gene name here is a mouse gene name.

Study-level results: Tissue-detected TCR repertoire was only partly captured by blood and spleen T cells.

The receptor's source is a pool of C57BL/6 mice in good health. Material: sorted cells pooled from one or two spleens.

CDR3 DNA (partial): TGTGCCAGCAGCCAAGATTACAGCAATAATTCGCCCCTCTAC. Its translation is CASSQDYSNNSPLY. In full, the CDR3 reads CASSQDYSNNSPLYF. This chain connects TRBV5 to TRBJ1-6; D uncertain. Read sequence stops 1 residue before the CDR3 end, and the germline J gene provides the missing end. TRBJ1-6 is classed as an ORF, of uncertain function. V shed 0 bases and J shed 5 bases, with 8 bases lying between them. Germline V gene lookup returns CDR1 LGHNA and CDR2 YNLKQL (reference sequence). This CDR3 has 15 residues.